This T cell receptor beta chain derives from a study of blood T cell repertoires in COVID-19. From germline, CDR1 is ENHRY and CDR2 SYGVKD. The CDR3 has 15 residues. V was pared by 2 bases and J by 4 bases, with 14 bases between. The protocol was immunoSEQ multiplex PCR, while the TCRdb copy is restricted to in-frame clones and leaves out a portion. The top ten hold more than 4.5% of the sample, which has over 250,000 clones, over 75% seen once. This chain connects TRBV10-3 to TRBJ1-2; D might be TRBD1 (5 bases). This TCR was sampled from a man aged 50-60 years with active or convalescent COVID-19. The sample comprised peripheral blood. CDR3 in DNA: TGTGCCATCAGTGAGATTGGGGGGTTGAGCTATGGCTACACCTTC. Amino acid sequence: CAISEIGGLSYGYTF.